Presented here are 5 T cell receptor beta chains from one specimen sequenced in a study of blood T cell repertoires in COVID-19. Produced via immunoSEQ multiplex PCR; TCRdb's table is partial and in-frame only. The sample has fewer than 200,000 clones, approximately 82% seen once. Sample: PBMCs or T cells enriched from blood (not recorded which). The receptors were gathered from a woman between 50 and 59 years old in a cohort exposed to, infected with or recovered from COVID-19 (not recorded which).

The CDR3 DNA reads TGCGCCAGCAGCCAAGTTGGCGGCAGCTCCTACGAGCAGTACTTC. It specifies CASSQVGGSSYEQYF. V usage is TRBV4-1 and J usage is TRBJ2-7, with D uncertain. This CDR3 comprises 15 residues. Deletions cut 1 base from V and 0 bases from J, with 10 bases between. Germline assignment: CDR1 MGHRA and CDR2 YSYEKL.

The chain combines TRBV11-1 with TRBJ2-3; 8 bases fit TRBD1. The CDR3 is made up of 15 amino acids. V shed 5 bases, J shed 0 bases, and the junction held 4 bases outside the gene matches. Looked up from germline, CDR1 is SGHAT and CDR2 is FQDESV (reference sequence). CDR3 loop: CASSVGTGSTDTQYF. The CDR3 DNA reads as TGTGCCAGCAGCGTAGGGACAGGAAGCACAGATACGCAGTATTTT.

Turning to this clone: Other DNA sequences within the sample encode an identical CDR3. This chain connects TRBV18 to TRBJ2-1; 12 bases fit TRBD2. The CDR3 is made up of 15 amino acids. Losses at the gene ends were 3 bases for V and 3 bases for J; bases not matched to a gene: 0. Germline values: CDR1 KGHSH, CDR2 LQKENI. In DNA form, the CDR3 reads TGTGCCAGCTCACCGACTAGCGGGGGCTACAATGAGCAGTTCTTC. It yields the protein CASSPTSGGYNEQFF.

This clone was seen just once. The J gene is TRBJ2-7, the V gene TRBV6-5, with 7 bases identical to TRBD2. Germline V gene sequence: CDR1 MNHEY, CDR2 SVGAGI. The CDR3 consists of 13 residues. The V segment lost 6 bases and the J segment 2 bases; nucleotides outside the gene matches: 4. CDR3 sequence: CASRYSGAYEQYF. The CDR3 region has the DNA TGTGCCAGCAGATACAGCGGGGCCTACGAGCAGTACTTC.

A word on this clone: Within the sample, other DNA sequences also encode this same CDR3. In DNA form, the CDR3 reads TGTGCCAGCAGCTTCGACAGGGGATTCCAAGAGACCCAGTACTTC. Amino acids: CASSFDRGFQETQYF. V gene TRBV5-4 combines with J gene TRBJ2-5; the match to TRBD1 covers 8 bases. V gave up 2 bases and J gave up 1 base; unmatched junction bases: 4. The germline gives CDR1 SGHNT, CDR2 YYREEE (reference sequence). The CDR3 runs to 15 residues.